Sequencing of this T cell receptor beta chain was carried out in a study of blood T cell repertoires in COVID-19. In the source study's methods: Amplification of reference gene primers was used by the study to estimate nucleated cell counts. The data were produced by immunoSEQ multiplex PCR, yet TCRdb's version contains in-frame clones alone and is incomplete. That table supplies the V and J calls and clone size; D and trimming were determined from the DNA. The sample has some 390,000 clones; about 88% are singletons. Germline V gives CDR1 SNHLY, CDR2 FYNNEI. The V segment lost 11 bases and the J segment 3 bases; nucleotides outside the gene matches: 6. The CDR3 is made up of 12 amino acids.

The TCR originated in a woman aged 35 to 49 with COVID-19, enrolled during active disease. The gene calls are TRBV2 and TRBJ1-1; 7 bases are shared with TRBD1. Source material: peripheral blood. CDR3 sequence (DNA): TGTGCCGGAACAGGGGAACACACTGAAGCTTTCTTT. Translated: CAGTGEHTEAFF.